The 21 T cell receptor beta chains given below trace back to one sample, sequenced in a study of Graves' ophthalmopathy and Graves' hyperthyroidism. The TCR beta CDR3 regions underwent amplification from RNA transcripts. A first-round RT-PCR used HTBI primers, followed by a second-round multiplex PCR. TCRdb itself ran the multiplex PCR reads through MiXCR, one entry per CDR3 protein. The table includes about 620,000 distinct CDR3 sequences, 20% to 25% detected once. The source material was peripheral blood. These receptor sequences come from a woman aged 18-30 years with stable Graves' hyperthyroidism. Some clones in this sample may be carry-over from other donors' samples.

This clonotype was counted at least ten times. This chain connects TRBV6-2 or TRBV6-3 to TRBJ2-2; 9 nucleotides align to TRBD2. There are 19 residues in the CDR3. V lost 5 bases and J lost 1; bases outside the gene matches: 14. Germline assignment: CDR1 MNHEY and CDR2 SVGEGT. Written as DNA, the CDR3 is TGTGCCAGCAGTCCGACCCTTGGACTAGCGCAAAGGAACACCGGGGAGCTGTTTTTT. Translating it yields CASSPTLGLAQRNTGELFF.

The sample holds many counts of this clonotype. The gene calls are TRBV30 and TRBJ2-7, with TRBD1 matching over 7 bases. V was clipped by 3 bases and J by 3 bases; unmatched bases: 8. The CDR3 totals 14 residues. Germline CDR1 is GTSNPN and CDR2 is SVGIG (reference sequence). The CDR3 region is CAWSANRGIYEQYF. Here the CDR3 DNA reads TGTGCCTGGAGCGCTAACAGGGGAATCTACGAGCAGTACTTC.

This clonotype appeared many times. J is TRBJ2-2 and V is TRBV6-2 or TRBV6-3; D unclear. Trimming shortened V by 2 bases and J by 2 bases, and 6 bases separated the two germline ends. The CDR3 contains 14 residues. Per the germline V gene, CDR1 is MNHEY and CDR2 is SVGEGT. The CDR3 DNA follows: TGTGCCAGCAGTTACACCTACAACACCGGGGAGCTGTTTTTT. Translating it yields CASSYTYNTGELFF.

This clonotype was recorded a few times. The rearrangement joins TRBV5-4 to TRBJ2-3; 12 bases agree with TRBD2. Germline V CDR1 and CDR2: SGHNT, YYREEE (reference sequence). J lost 6 bases, V lost 3 bases, and 5 bases had no gene match. This CDR3 is 15 amino acids long. The CDR3, as DNA: TGTGCCAGCAGCTCGCTAGCGGGAGGGCTCGATACGCAGTATTTT. This codes for CASSSLAGGLDTQYF.

This rearrangement joins TRBV14 to TRBJ2-5, with a tentative D call TRBD2 (5 bases). The CDR3 totals 15 residues. V was trimmed by 1 base and J by 3 bases, leaving 12 bases between them. Germline lookup yields CDR1 SGHDN and CDR2 FVKESK. The CDR3 spells CASSQAGWNEETQYF. DNA for the CDR3: TGTGCCAGCAGCCAAGCGGGGTGGAATGAAGAGACCCAGTACTTC. Drawing the rest from reference TRBV14 and TRBJ2-5, the complete variable domain is EAGVTQFPSHSVIEKGQTVTLRCDPISGHDNLYWYRRVMGKEIKFLLHFVKESKQDESGMPNNRFLAERTGGTYSTLKVQPAELEDSGVYFCASSQAGWNEETQYFGPGTRLLVL.

This clonotype was seen many times. This chain joins TRBV27 and TRBJ2-7; the match to TRBD1 covers 7 bases. From germline, CDR1 is MNHEY and CDR2 SMNVEV (reference sequence). The junction had 5 bases not matched to a gene; V was cut back by 3 bases and J by 0 bases. This CDR3 is built from 15 residues. In DNA, the CDR3 is TGTGCCAGCAGTTTCCGCGACAGGGCCTCCTACGAGCAGTACTTC. It specifies CASSFRDRASYEQYF.

This clonotype occurred many times. This chain links TRBV11-1 with TRBJ2-3; possibly TRBD2 for D (6 bases). CDR3 size: 15 residues. The ends were cut back, 6 bases at V and 6 bases at J, with 19 bases in the middle. Germline V CDR1 and CDR2: SGHAT, FQDESV (reference sequence). In nucleotides, the CDR3 is TGTGCCAGCAGACCCGGGACTTCACTACCTGATACGCAGTATTTT. Protein sequence: CASRPGTSLPDTQYF.

The chain has TRBV30 and TRBJ2-6, with D tentatively TRBD2 (6 bases). Between the trimmed V and J ends, which lost 2 bases and 3 bases, there was a span of 8 bases. Germline CDR1 and CDR2: GTSNPN and SVGIG (reference sequence). The CDR3 loop spans 14 amino acids. Here the CDR3 reads CAWSRGGGANVLTF. The CDR3 DNA sequence: TGTGCCTGGAGTCGGGGAGGTGGGGCCAACGTCCTGACTTTC.

The genes are TRBV27 and TRBJ2-7, with D possibly matching TRBD1 (6 bases). The V gene's germline CDR1 is MNHEY and CDR2 SMNVEV (reference sequence). The V end was cut by 9 bases, the J end by 3 bases, with 18 bases between. The CDR3 is 14 residues long. In DNA form, the CDR3 reads TGTGCCAGGAAAACGTGGGACACCTACTACGAGCAGTACTTC. This encodes CARKTWDTYYEQYF.

This clonotype was detected many times. This rearrangement joins TRBV15 to TRBJ1-1, with a possible D match to TRBD1 (5 bases). The CDR3 extends over 14 amino acids. V was cut by 3 bases and J by 2 bases, with 10 bases left in between. The germline V gene encodes CDR1 LNHNV and CDR2 YYDKDF (reference sequence). CDR3 sequence reads: CATSSRQSNTEAFF. The CDR3 DNA is TGTGCCACCAGCAGTAGACAGTCCAACACTGAAGCTTTCTTT.

This clonotype was observed many times. The chain has TRBV27 and TRBJ2-5, with D unclear. V was trimmed by 3 bases and J by 3 bases, leaving 14 bases between them. CDR1 and CDR2 from the germline V gene are MNHEY and SMNVEV (reference sequence). CDR3 length: 15 residues. The CDR3 bases are TGTGCCAGCAGTTTTTGGGCGGCGACCAAAGAGACCCAGTACTTC. Amino acid sequence: CASSFWAATKETQYF.

This clonotype was seen at least ten times. V usage is TRBV6-1 and J usage is TRBJ1-1, with 7 bases fitting TRBD1. The ends lost 1 base at V and 3 bases at J; junction bases unmatched: 5. This CDR3 contains 15 residues. Looked up from germline, CDR1 is MNHNS and CDR2 is SASEGT. CDR3 sequence (DNA): TGTGCCAGCAGTGAAGTAGGGACAGAGTACACTGAAGCTTTCTTT. Its protein is CASSEVGTEYTEAFF.

This clonotype was recorded at least ten times. V gene TRBV12-3 or TRBV12-4 combines with J gene TRBJ2-7, with TRBD2 matching 13 bases. Trimming removed 5 bases from V and 7 bases from J; junction bases left unmatched: 14. This CDR3 spans 17 amino acids. In DNA form, the CDR3 reads TGTGCCAGCAGTCCATCCCGTCGGACTAGCGGGAGTTTGGAGCAGTACTTC. This codes for CASSPSRRTSGSLEQYF.

This clonotype was seen at least ten times. The chain links TRBV6-1 to TRBJ1-5; 12 nucleotides align to TRBD1. V lost 5 bases, J lost 7 bases, and 9 bases stayed unmatched. Germline loops: CDR1 MNHNS, CDR2 SASEGT. This CDR3 is 16 amino acids long. CDR3: CASSPGTGGVKQPQHF. The CDR3 DNA reads TGTGCCAGCAGTCCCGGGACAGGGGGCGTGAAGCAGCCCCAGCATTTT.

This clonotype was detected ten times or more. This sequence joins TRBV12-3 or TRBV12-4 and TRBJ1-2; D unresolved. The V end was cut by 4 bases, the J end by 4 bases, with 13 bases between. The CDR3 is 14 residues long. CDR3 DNA sequence: TGTGCCAGCAGTTCCCCCAGCGGGATCTATGGCTACACCTTC. Protein product: CASSSPSGIYGYTF.

This clonotype has ten or more counts. V usage is TRBV6-1 and J usage is TRBJ1-2, with D maybe TRBD1 (6 bases). V lost 5 bases and J lost 3, with 10 bases in between. This CDR3 has 13 residues. In germline, CDR1 is MNHNS, CDR2 SASEGT. The CDR3 is CASSRTGHYGYTF. CDR3 DNA sequence: TGTGCCAGCAGTCGAACAGGGCACTATGGCTACACCTTC.

This clonotype was picked up a small number of times. This may be a read error: a much more frequent sequence differs by one nucleotide. The chain has TRBV12-3 or TRBV12-4 and TRBJ2-7; D might be TRBD1 (5 bases). This CDR3 has 14 amino acids. The CDR3 spells CVSSLLGPAYEQYF. The CDR3 DNA reads as TGTGTCAGCAGCCTACTGGGGCCCGCCTACGAGCAGTACTTC.

This clonotype showed up many times. The rearrangement uses TRBV3-1 and TRBJ2-5; D remains ambiguous. Germline lookup yields CDR1 LGHDT and CDR2 YNNKEL (reference sequence). There are 16 residues in the CDR3. V lost 2 bases, J lost 0 bases, and 13 bases lay in between. This CDR3 is CASSQRFSRHQETQYF. In DNA form, the CDR3 reads TGTGCCAGCAGCCAAAGGTTCAGCCGTCACCAAGAGACCCAGTACTTC.

This clonotype was picked up many times. The CDR3 region has the DNA TGTGCCAGCAGCTTAAATTGGGGCGGAGTCGAGCAGTACTTC. Translating it yields CASSLNWGGVEQYF. The rearrangement joins TRBV7-2 to TRBJ2-7; a possible D gene is TRBD1 (5 bases). Germline V gene lookup returns CDR1 SGHTA and CDR2 FQGNSA. This CDR3 is 14 amino acids long. The V gene lost 2 bases and the J gene lost 6 bases, with 14 bases spanning the gap.

The sample holds many counts of this clonotype. The gene calls are TRBV27 and TRBJ2-7, with TRBD1 identical over 8 bases. With 5 bases clipped from V and 2 bases from J, the junction kept 8 bases outside the gene matches. The length of the CDR3 is 15 residues. CDR1 and CDR2 from the germline V gene are MNHEY and SMNVEV (reference sequence). The CDR3 protein is CASSTWPGQAYEQYF. CDR3 nucleotides: TGTGCCAGCAGTACATGGCCGGGACAGGCCTACGAGCAGTACTTC.

This clonotype was observed at least ten times. The chain uses TRBV6-2 or TRBV6-3 and TRBJ2-7, with 9 positions matching TRBD2. The germline V gene has CDR1 MNHEY and CDR2 SVGEGT. Germline trimming cut 8 bases from V and 3 bases from J; bases unmatched to any gene: 11. The CDR3 length is 15 residues. This CDR3 reads CASSGGGAGDYEQYF. CDR3 DNA: TGTGCCAGCTCCGGCGGGGGGGCTGGAGACTACGAGCAGTACTTC.